This T cell receptor beta chain was obtained from a study of blood T cell repertoires in COVID-19. The germline V gene has CDR1 DFQATT and CDR2 SNEGSKA (reference sequence). The CDR3 runs to 10 residues. Repertoires were generated with immunoSEQ multiplex PCR, while TCRdb's copy carries only in-frame clones and drops some. Of 300,000 to 350,000 clones listed, about 88% are singletons. Self-reported history from a screening survey and questionnaire set each donor's cohort. The J gene is TRBJ1-2, the V gene TRBV20-1; D is perhaps TRBD1 (5 bases). The specimen was PBMCs or T cells enriched from blood (not recorded which). This TCR came from a woman in her 30s who had recovered from COVID-19. CDR3 nucleotide sequence: TGCGCAGGGTGGGCTTTGGGCTACACCTTC. The encoded protein is CAGWALGYTF.